This is a list of T cell receptor beta chains from one sample in a study of vaccination and CD4 T cells after COVID-19. Via MiXCR, TCRdb re-called the PCR reads, giving one row per CDR3 protein. The sample has about 15,000 distinct CDR3 sequences, roughly a third seen once. Their recognized antigens are unknown. Sequenced input: cultured CD4+ T cells from blood. The receptors derive from a human donor with COVID-19. Each CDR3 is given with its conserved first and last residue. Each record gives: J gene, clone size, V gene, D gene, CDR3 protein, CDR3 DNA. A D gene is named only where the DNA matches it firmly. Only some rows state a clone size, as once, few, many or a class for expanded clones.

j_gene: TRBJ2-1
abundance: -
v_gene: TRBV6-5
d_gene: TRBD2
CDR3aa: CASSYSSGGGARNGQFF
CDR3nt: TGTGCCAGCAGTTACTCGTCCGGCGGGGGGGCCCGGAATGGGCAGTTCTTC

j_gene: TRBJ1-2
abundance: -
v_gene: TRBV28
d_gene: -
CDR3aa: CASLTGPGGNYGYTF
CDR3nt: TGTGCCAGTTTAACAGGGCCGGGCGGGAACTATGGCTACACCTTC

j_gene: TRBJ2-3
abundance: -
v_gene: TRBV2
d_gene: -
CDR3aa: CASSFPGPIRDGNYF
CDR3nt: TGTGCCAGCAGTTTTCCGGGCCCAATTCGGGACGGCAACTATTTT

j_gene: TRBJ2-7
abundance: -
v_gene: TRBV2
d_gene: -
CDR3aa: CASSEQAGPSYEQYF
CDR3nt: TGTGCCAGCAGTGAACAGGCGGGGCCGTCCTACGAGCAGTACTTC

j_gene: TRBJ2-3
abundance: few
v_gene: TRBV4-2
d_gene: TRBD2
CDR3aa: CASSQATSGGGTDTQYF
CDR3nt: TGTGCCAGCAGCCAGGCTACTAGCGGGGGAGGTACAGATACGCAGTATTTT

j_gene: TRBJ1-2
abundance: few
v_gene: TRBV7-9
d_gene: -
CDR3aa: CASSLLAVLSYTF
CDR3nt: TGTGCCAGCAGCTTACTGGCGGTTTTAAGCTACACCTTC

j_gene: TRBJ1-2
abundance: medium-sized
v_gene: TRBV15
d_gene: -
CDR3aa: CATSRVVRGYGYTF
CDR3nt: TGTGCCACCAGCAGAGTGGTACGGGGCTATGGCTACACCTTC

j_gene: TRBJ2-5
abundance: -
v_gene: TRBV7-9
d_gene: -
CDR3aa: CASSSQPGGETQYF
CDR3nt: TGTGCCAGCAGCTCCCAACCGGGCGGAGAGACCCAGTACTTC

j_gene: TRBJ1-5
abundance: few
v_gene: TRBV6-1
d_gene: -
CDR3aa: CASGQTGGGNQPQHF
CDR3nt: TGTGCCAGCGGACAGACAGGAGGTGGGAATCAGCCCCAGCATTTT

j_gene: TRBJ2-3
abundance: few
v_gene: TRBV7-3
d_gene: -
CDR3aa: CASSSTGDTQYF
CDR3nt: TGTGCCAGCAGCTCAACAGGAGATACGCAGTATTTT

j_gene: TRBJ2-7
abundance: -
v_gene: TRBV4-3
d_gene: TRBD1
CDR3aa: CASSQEEGRGHEQYF
CDR3nt: TGCGCCAGCAGCCAAGAAGAGGGAAGGGGGCACGAGCAGTACTTC

j_gene: TRBJ2-5
abundance: -
v_gene: TRBV5-1
d_gene: -
CDR3aa: CASRNTRGQETQYF
CDR3nt: TGCGCCAGCAGGAATACTAGGGGGCAAGAGACCCAGTACTTC

j_gene: TRBJ2-2
abundance: few
v_gene: TRBV20-1
d_gene: TRBD2
CDR3aa: CSPSGGSTGELFF
CDR3nt: TGCAGCCCTAGCGGGGGAAGCACCGGGGAGCTGTTTTTT

j_gene: TRBJ1-2
abundance: few
v_gene: TRBV19
d_gene: -
CDR3aa: CASSMVGFIGYGYTF
CDR3nt: TGTGCCAGTAGTATGGTCGGATTTATCGGGTATGGCTACACCTTC

j_gene: TRBJ2-2
abundance: once
v_gene: TRBV11-2
d_gene: TRBD1
CDR3aa: CASSRARDRVSVELFF
CDR3nt: TGTGCCAGCAGCCGCGCTCGGGACAGGGTTTCTGTGGAGCTGTTTTTT

j_gene: TRBJ1-4
abundance: few
v_gene: TRBV6-1
d_gene: -
CDR3aa: CASSEPGAGPSEKLFF
CDR3nt: TGTGCCAGCAGTGAACCAGGGGCCGGACCAAGTGAAAAACTGTTTTTT

j_gene: TRBJ1-1
abundance: -
v_gene: TRBV6-1
d_gene: TRBD1
CDR3aa: CASRDRAPTEAFF
CDR3nt: TGTGCCAGCCGCGACAGGGCCCCGACTGAAGCTTTCTTT

j_gene: TRBJ2-3
abundance: -
v_gene: TRBV7-6
d_gene: TRBD1
CDR3aa: CASSLAGQGTTDTQYF
CDR3nt: TGTGCCAGCAGCTTGGCGGGACAGGGAACCACAGATACGCAGTATTTT

j_gene: TRBJ2-3
abundance: -
v_gene: TRBV27
d_gene: -
CDR3aa: CASSLQGSTDTQYF
CDR3nt: TGTGCCAGCAGTTTACAGGGGAGTACAGATACGCAGTATTTT

j_gene: TRBJ2-3
abundance: -
v_gene: TRBV7-8
d_gene: TRBD1
CDR3aa: CASSTGQGDTQYF
CDR3nt: TGTGCCAGCAGCACCGGACAGGGCGATACGCAGTATTTT

j_gene: TRBJ1-4
abundance: -
v_gene: TRBV27
d_gene: -
CDR3aa: CASSLSGKGSTNEKLFF
CDR3nt: TGTGCCAGCAGTTTAAGTGGGAAAGGGAGTACTAATGAAAAACTGTTTTTT

j_gene: TRBJ2-1
abundance: few
v_gene: TRBV20-1
d_gene: TRBD1
CDR3aa: CSASGQGKSNEQFF
CDR3nt: TGCAGTGCTAGTGGACAGGGGAAGAGCAATGAGCAGTTCTTC

j_gene: TRBJ1-5
abundance: few
v_gene: TRBV27
d_gene: TRBD1
CDR3aa: CASSLIGQARDQPQHF
CDR3nt: TGTGCCAGCAGTTTAATCGGACAGGCGAGGGATCAGCCCCAGCATTTT

j_gene: TRBJ2-5
abundance: -
v_gene: TRBV24-1
d_gene: TRBD1
CDR3aa: CATSDPTTGRQETQYF
CDR3nt: TGTGCCACCAGTGACCCAACGACAGGGCGGCAAGAGACCCAGTACTTC

j_gene: TRBJ2-3
abundance: -
v_gene: TRBV7-9
d_gene: -
CDR3aa: CASSFDSVNTQYF
CDR3nt: TGTGCCAGCAGCTTTGACAGTGTGAATACGCAGTATTTT

j_gene: TRBJ2-2
abundance: -
v_gene: TRBV5-6
d_gene: -
CDR3aa: CASSLDRVTGELFF
CDR3nt: TGTGCCAGCAGCTTGGACAGGGTTACCGGGGAGCTGTTTTTT